The present T cell receptor (beta chain) was sequenced within a study of blood T cell repertoires in COVID-19. Under the authors' procedure: Amplification of reference gene primers provided the estimated nucleated cell counts. The repertoire was sequenced with immunoSEQ multiplex PCR; TCRdb's copy has only in-frame clones and lacks some. The D gene and trimming were derived from the DNA, and the V and J assignments and clone size from that table. The sample consists of around 380,000 clones, approximately 77% of them appearing once. Sequenced input: peripheral blood. This clonotype was sampled from a human donor with acute or convalescent COVID-19. The donor label of this sample is uncertain.

The CDR3 reads CASSPRGTAEFYEQYF. Written as DNA, the CDR3 is TGTGCCAGCAGCCCAAGGGGGACGGCCGAATTCTACGAGCAGTACTTC. The V gene is TRBV7-8, the J gene TRBJ2-7; D possibly corresponds to TRBD1 (6 bases). Germline V CDR1 and CDR2: SGHVS, FQNEAQ. Trimming shortened V by 5 bases and J by 3 bases, and 20 bases separated the two germline ends. There are 16 residues in the CDR3.